The present T cell receptor beta chain was sequenced within a study of T cells in Graves' hyperthyroidism and ophthalmopathy (dated by TCRdb to about 2019). With respect to the entire study: Peripheral blood was sampled at the time of initial diagnosis, prior to any treatment. Whether ophthalmopathy could be predicted prospectively was tested in an independent validation cohort made up of roughly 20 hyperthyroidism patients plus 17 patients who later progressed to ophthalmopathy. The study also compared thyroid tissue and blood T-cell repertoires from several Graves' hyperthyroidism patients. A discovery cohort of roughly 100 patients, 43 with Graves' ophthalmopathy and under 60 with stable Graves' hyperthyroidism, was used to find distinguishing TCR V-J signatures. Following sampling, methimazole starting at 30 mg daily was given to hyperthyroidism patients, and high-dose intravenous methylprednisolone was given to ophthalmopathy patients. The approximately 100 discovery patients were randomly divided into training and test sets at a 7:3 ratio. TCR Vbeta CDR3 sequencing of approximately 140 peripheral blood samples (43 ophthalmopathy, 70 to 85 hyperthyroidism and roughly 17 progressor patients) is reported in the paper. Summary of the overall study and its limitations: Sample size was not statistically predetermined, and investigators were not blinded to group allocation. In validation, the model predicted progression to ophthalmopathy with about 71% sensitivity and around 72% specificity, a median of 6.5 months before onset. Most expanded thyroid clonotypes (frequency above 0.001) were also detected in blood, suggesting blood repertoires may reflect thyroid immune responses. Ophthalmopathy was separated from stable hyperthyroidism by a 13 V-J signature model, with approximately 90% sensitivity and around 81% specificity obtained in cross-validation and 80%/75% obtained in testing.

The CDR3 spans 12 residues, from the cysteine through the phenylalanine. Of the read, only the CDR3 DNA is kept; its 36 bases are in frame from base 1. V is reduced by 5 bases and J by 4 bases, leaving a spacing of 9 bases between them. Many counts were recorded for this clonotype. Which antigen it targets is not known. Per-base qualities were not stored, and no clone one base away is much larger. TCR beta CDR3 regions were amplified from RNA transcripts. The first round of RT-PCR for the TCR CDR3 was performed with the HTBI primer set and the Qiagen OneStep RT-PCR kit. Libraries were constructed in a second round of multiplex PCR, after which size selection and purification were performed. Libraries were sequenced paired-end with 100 bp reads on an Illumina HiSeq2000. In the paper's pipeline: SOAPnuke was used to process the raw data, removing reads that contained adapters or uncalled bases, had a mean Phred below 15, or lacked an exact match to the constant primer or identifier. COPE v1.2.5 was used to merge the high-quality paired reads, and each unique nucleotide sequence was defined as a clonotype. MiTCR v1.1 was used to align clonotypes to the IMGT TRBV, TRBD and TRBJ reference segments. The analysis was restricted to V-J combinations with a frequency above 0.0001, which together covered roughly 99% of the repertoires. The TCS score was defined as F50 (clonal expansion) divided by E x V (chaos), with BLOSUM62-based TCRdist calculated between CDR3 peptides within each V-J. Welch's t-statistics and random forest reduced around 520 V-J features to 13, which were used in a naive Bayes classifier (R e1071). The public reads were run again by TCRdb, first through fastp at Q25 and then through MiXCR, and only productive beta chains were kept. Merged by CDR3 protein, the rows form single entries marked with the most common genes and DNA. The V and J calls were not made by the authors but by TCRdb's processing. The sample table holds around 280,000 distinct CDR3 sequences, of which approximately 15% were seen once. The ten largest account for roughly 8.2% of the sample.

A patient counted as having stable Graves' hyperthyroidism if no progression to ophthalmopathy occurred over 18 months of follow-up. Hyperthyroidism patients were newly diagnosed, with disease duration under 2 months, and aged 18 to 65 years. Patients with uncontrolled infections, other autoimmune diseases, pregnancy or lactation were excluded. Clinical symptoms, serum thyroxine and TRAb, thyroid ultrasound, and orbital computed tomography formed the basis for the diagnoses. PBMCs were separated from roughly 9.3 ml of fresh peripheral blood using Ficoll-Paque density gradient centrifugation. Total RNA was extracted using Trizol reagent, and RNA quality was assessed on an Agilent 2100 Bioanalyzer.

The chain joins TRBV12-3 or TRBV12-4 to TRBJ2-7; a weak D assignment points to TRBD1 (6 bases agree). Material: blood. This sequence originates from a woman aged 40 to 50 with Graves' hyperthyroidism. Here is the DNA: TGTGCCAGCAGTGGACAGCGGTACGAGCAGTACTTC. The translation is CASSGQRYEQYF.